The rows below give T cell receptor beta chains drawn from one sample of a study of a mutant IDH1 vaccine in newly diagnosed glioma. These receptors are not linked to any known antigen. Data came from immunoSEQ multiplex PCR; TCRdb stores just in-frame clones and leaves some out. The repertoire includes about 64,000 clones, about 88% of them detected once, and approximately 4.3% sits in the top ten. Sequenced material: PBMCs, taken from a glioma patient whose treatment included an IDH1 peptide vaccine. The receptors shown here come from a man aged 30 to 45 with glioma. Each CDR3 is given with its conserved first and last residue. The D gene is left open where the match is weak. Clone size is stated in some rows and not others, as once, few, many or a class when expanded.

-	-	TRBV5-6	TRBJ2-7	CASSLGYSVPYEQYF	TGTGCCAGCAGCTTGGGTTATTCAGTTCCCTACGAGCAGTACTTC
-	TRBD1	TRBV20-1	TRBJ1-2	CSARRQGGFPF	TGCAGTGCTAGGAGACAGGGAGGTTTCCCCTTC
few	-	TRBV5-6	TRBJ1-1	CASSTTDSPNTEAFF	TGTGCCAGCAGCACAACGGACAGCCCGAACACTGAAGCTTTCTTT
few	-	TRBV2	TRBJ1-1	CASSGLQGTEAFF	TGTGCCAGCAGCGGATTACAGGGCACTGAAGCTTTCTTT
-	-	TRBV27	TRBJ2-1	CASSFLGDNEQFF	TGTGCCAGCAGTTTTTTGGGGGACAATGAGCAGTTCTTC
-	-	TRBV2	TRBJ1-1	CASSEAPRGLTEAFF	TGTGCCAGCAGTGAAGCCCCCAGGGGCCTCACTGAAGCTTTCTTT
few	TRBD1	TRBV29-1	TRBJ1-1	CSVTRQGGNTEAFF	TGCAGCGTTACACGACAGGGTGGGAACACTGAAGCTTTCTTT
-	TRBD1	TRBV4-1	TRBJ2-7	CASSQNTDRGLYEQYF	TGCGCCAGCAGCCAAAATACGGACAGGGGGTTATACGAGCAGTACTTC
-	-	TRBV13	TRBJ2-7	CASSLRTDSYEQYF	TGTGCCAGCAGCTTGAGGACAGACTCCTACGAGCAGTACTTC
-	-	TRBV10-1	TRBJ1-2	CASSEGGYGYTF	TGCGCCAGCAGTGAAGGGGGGTATGGCTACACCTTC
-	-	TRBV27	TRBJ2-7	CASSPLAATFYEQYF	TGTGCCAGCAGCCCACTAGCCGCGACCTTCTACGAGCAGTACTTC
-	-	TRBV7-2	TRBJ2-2	CASSFLSGTNTGELFF	TGTGCCAGCAGCTTCCTTTCAGGGACGAACACCGGGGAGCTGTTTTTT
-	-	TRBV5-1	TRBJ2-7	CASSLEAVSYEQYF	TGCGCCAGCAGCTTGGAGGCGGTCTCCTACGAGCAGTACTTC
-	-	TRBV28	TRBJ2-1	CASSLSNEQFF	TGTGCCAGCAGTTTAAGCAATGAGCAGTTCTTC
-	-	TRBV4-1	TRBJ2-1	CASSHAGNNEQFF	TGCGCCAGCAGCCACGCCGGAAACAATGAGCAGTTCTTC
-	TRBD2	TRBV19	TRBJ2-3	CASSPLAGGFTDTQYF	TGTGCCAGTAGTCCCTTGGCGGGGGGATTCACAGATACGCAGTATTTT
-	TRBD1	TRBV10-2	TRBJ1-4	CASSPRTGGTTNEKLFF	TGCGCCAGCAGTCCACGGACAGGCGGTACAACTAATGAAAAACTGTTTTTT
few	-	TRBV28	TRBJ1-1	CASSFGENTEAFF	TGTGCCAGCAGTTTCGGGGAAAACACTGAAGCTTTCTTT
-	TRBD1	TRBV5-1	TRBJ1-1	CASSPRQGNTEAFF	TGCGCCAGCAGCCCCAGACAGGGGAACACTGAAGCTTTCTTT
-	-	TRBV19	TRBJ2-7	CASNRDGSYEQYF	TGTGCCAGTAATAGGGACGGTTCCTACGAGCAGTACTTC
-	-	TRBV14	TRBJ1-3	CASSQVAGFFSGNTIYF	TGTGCCAGCAGCCAAGTGGCAGGTTTCTTCTCTGGAAACACCATATATTTT
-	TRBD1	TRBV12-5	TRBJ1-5	CASGLIQGREQPQHF	TGTGCTAGTGGTTTGATACAGGGGCGGGAACAGCCCCAGCATTTT
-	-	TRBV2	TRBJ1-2	CATWFGGRDGYTF	TGTGCCACTTGGTTCGGGGGGCGAGATGGCTACACCTTC
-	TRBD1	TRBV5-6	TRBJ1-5	CASSFRGQGNQPQHF	TGTGCCAGCAGCTTCAGGGGGCAAGGCAATCAGCCCCAGCATTTT
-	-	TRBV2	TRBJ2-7	CASIPGTSMRDISYEQYF	TGTGCCAGTATACCCGGGACCTCGATGAGAGACATCTCCTACGAGCAGTACTTC
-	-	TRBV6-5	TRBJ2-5	CASSYQGVQETQYF	TGTGCCAGCAGTTACCAAGGGGTCCAAGAGACCCAGTACTTC
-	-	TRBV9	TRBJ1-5	CASSVGWGMGQPQHF	TGTGCCAGCAGCGTAGGTTGGGGGATGGGGCAGCCCCAGCATTTT
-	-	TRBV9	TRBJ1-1	CASSVARENTEAFF	TGTGCCAGCAGCGTAGCACGGGAGAACACTGAAGCTTTCTTT
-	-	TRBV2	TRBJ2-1	CASNPGSSYNEQFF	TGTGCCAGTAACCCAGGGTCCTCCTACAATGAGCAGTTCTTC
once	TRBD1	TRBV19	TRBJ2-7	CASSFGTGFYEQYF	TGTGCCAGTAGTTTCGGGACAGGGTTCTACGAGCAGTACTTC
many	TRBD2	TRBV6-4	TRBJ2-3	CASSEERGGTDTQYF	TGTGCCAGCAGTGAAGAGCGGGGAGGCACAGATACGCAGTATTTT
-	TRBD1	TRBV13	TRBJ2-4	CASSRDRVMEPKNIQYF	TGTGCCAGCAGCCGGGACAGGGTAATGGAACCCAAAAACATTCAGTACTTC
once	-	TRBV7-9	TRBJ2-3	CASSLAGGGDTQYF	TGTGCCAGCAGCTTAGCGGGGGGTGGAGATACGCAGTATTTT
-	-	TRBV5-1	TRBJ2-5	CASSLGVARETQYF	TGCGCCAGCAGCTTGGGGGTAGCGCGAGAGACCCAGTACTTC
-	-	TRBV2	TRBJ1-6	CASSERGTAASPLHF	TGTGCCAGCAGTGAAAGGGGGACGGCAGCGTCACCCCTCCACTTT
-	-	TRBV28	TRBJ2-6	CASRPTGLNVLTF	TGTGCCAGCAGGCCGACAGGATTGAACGTCCTGACTTTC
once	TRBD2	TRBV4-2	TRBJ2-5	CASSQASRSSGGAGWETQYF	TGTGCCAGCAGCCAGGCCTCCCGTTCTAGCGGGGGGGCCGGGTGGGAGACCCAGTACTTC
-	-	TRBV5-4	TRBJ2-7	CASSLGVGYEQYF	TGTGCCAGCAGCTTGGGGGTGGGCTACGAGCAGTACTTC
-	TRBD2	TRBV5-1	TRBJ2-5	CASSSASGVQETQYF	TGCGCCAGCAGCTCGGCTAGCGGGGTCCAAGAGACCCAGTACTTC
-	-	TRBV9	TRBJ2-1	CASSVENPEIYNEQFF	TGTGCCAGCAGCGTAGAAAACCCCGAGATTTACAATGAGCAGTTCTTC
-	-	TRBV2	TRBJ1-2	CATQAGALNYGYTF	TGTGCCACCCAGGCAGGGGCGCTTAACTATGGCTACACCTTC
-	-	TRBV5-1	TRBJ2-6	CASSLMGSGANVLTF	TGCGCCAGCAGCTTGATGGGGTCTGGGGCCAACGTCCTGACTTTC
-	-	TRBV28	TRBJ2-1	CATSGGGEQFF	TGTGCCACCTCGGGGGGCGGGGAGCAGTTCTTC
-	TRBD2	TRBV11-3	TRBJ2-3	CASSIRGGGGTDTQYF	TGTGCCAGCAGCATAAGAGGTGGGGGGGGCACAGATACGCAGTATTTT
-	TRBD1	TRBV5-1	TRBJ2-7	CASSLGSVAGGWGEQYF	TGCGCCAGCAGCTTGGGTAGTGTGGCAGGGGGCTGGGGCGAGCAGTACTTC
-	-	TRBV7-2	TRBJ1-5	CASSLVGSGTAPPPQHF	TGTGCCAGCAGCTTAGTGGGCTCGGGGACGGCCCCTCCACCCCAGCATTTT
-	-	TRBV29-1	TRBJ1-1	CSGGNTEAFF	TGCAGCGGGGGGAACACTGAAGCTTTCTTT